The 27 T cell receptor beta chains reported below all come from one sample, sequenced in a study of cytomegalovirus exposure and HLA in healthy donors. Only in-frame clones appear in the TCRdb table, and some are missing; sequencing was by immunoSEQ multiplex PCR. Among 150,000 to 200,000 clones listed, approximately 86% were seen once. The specimen sequenced was PBMCs. The receptor set was obtained from a man in his late teens or twenties in good health and CMV-seropositive.

This clone was found once. V usage is TRBV6-4 and J usage is TRBJ2-7; D gene ambiguous. CDR1 MRHNA and CDR2 SNTAGT come from the germline V gene. The CDR3 sequence is 14 residues long. Trimming took off 3 bases at V and 2 bases at J, with 11 bases between the two ends. Written as DNA, the CDR3 is TGTGCCAGCAGTGAAGTCAGAAACGCCTACGAGCAGTACTTC. Protein product: CASSEVRNAYEQYF.

The chain joins TRBV27 to TRBJ2-3; 8 positions agree with TRBD2. J gave up 3 bases and V 4 bases, and 6 bases lay outside the gene matches. Germline loops: CDR1 MNHEY, CDR2 SMNVEV (reference sequence). The CDR3 consists of 15 residues. Here the CDR3 reads CASSSGTSRTDTQYF. CDR3 sequence (DNA): TGTGCCAGCAGTTCCGGGACTAGTCGGACAGATACGCAGTATTTT.

The chain joins TRBV19 to TRBJ1-5; D might be TRBD1 (6 bases). V was cut by 1 base and J by 0 bases, with 16 bases left in between. CDR3 size: 18 residues. Germline loops: CDR1 LNHDA, CDR2 SQIVND (reference sequence). CDR3 loop: CASSIVRGPVNSNQPQHF. The CDR3 nucleotides read TGTGCCAGTAGTATAGTCAGGGGACCCGTAAATAGCAATCAGCCCCAGCATTTT.

V and J are TRBV6-1 and TRBJ2-6; 7 bases match TRBD1. The CDR3 consists of 19 residues. V trimming: 6 bases; J trimming: 0 bases; junction bases outside the gene matches: 14. The germline V gene has CDR1 MNHNS and CDR2 SASEGT. CDR3 sequence: CASRENRQGTLSGANVLTF. The CDR3 DNA sequence: TGTGCCAGCAGAGAAAATAGACAGGGAACCCTCTCTGGGGCCAACGTCCTGACTTTC.

The sample holds one count of this clone. This sequence joins TRBV7-2 and TRBJ1-1; D unclear. Germline CDR1 is SGHTA and CDR2 is FQGNSA. The length of the CDR3 is 11 residues. V shed 5 bases and J shed 5 bases, with 6 bases lying between them. This CDR3 reads CASSPMTEAFF. CDR3 sequence (DNA): TGTGCCAGCAGCCCAATGACTGAAGCTTTCTTT.

The chain carries TRBV13 and TRBJ1-2, with D maybe TRBD1 (6 bases). Germline V gene lookup returns CDR1 PRHDT and CDR2 FYEKMQ (reference sequence). The CDR3 loop spans 13 amino acids. Trimming stripped 0 bases from V and 7 bases from J, with 9 bases between. DNA for the CDR3: TGTGCCAGCAGCTTAGGACAGGGTCGTGGCTACACCTTC. This encodes CASSLGQGRGYTF. Filled out from reference TRBV13 and TRBJ1-2, the complete variable domain reads AAGVIQSPRHLIKEKRETATLKCYPIPRHDTVYWYQQGPGQDPQFLISFYEKMQSDKGSIPDRFSAQQFSDYHSELNMSSLELGDSALYFCASSLGQGRGYTFGSGTRLTVV.

This clone was seen once. V usage is TRBV7-6 and J usage is TRBJ2-2; unclear D gene. Germline lookup yields CDR1 SGHVS and CDR2 FNYEAQ. V was trimmed by 4 bases and J by 0 bases, leaving 9 bases between them. The CDR3 sequence is 15 residues long. The CDR3 coding sequence is TGTGCCAGCAGCTCAATGGCTTCGAACACCGGGGAGCTGTTTTTT. It encodes CASSSMASNTGELFF.

The chain joins TRBV9 to TRBJ2-1; 13 nucleotides line up with TRBD2. The germline gives CDR1 SGDLS, CDR2 YYNGEE. Losses at the gene ends were 2 bases for V and 2 bases for J; bases not matched to a gene: 4. The CDR3 is 17 residues long. The CDR3 sequence: CASSVTGLAGTYNEQFF. CDR3 nucleotides: TGTGCCAGCAGCGTTACGGGACTAGCGGGGACCTACAATGAGCAGTTCTTC.

This clone is a singleton in its sample. The V and J genes are TRBV28 and TRBJ1-2; no firm D call. The CDR3 is 15 residues long. The germline CDR1 and CDR2 sequences are MDHEN and SYDVKM. With 5 bases removed from V and 5 bases from J, the gap between germline ends came to 18 bases. The CDR3 bases are TGTGCCAGCAGTCCACCGACCGGGATCGGTTATGGCTACACCTTC. Amino acid sequence: CASSPPTGIGYGYTF.

The J gene is TRBJ2-2, the V gene TRBV4-1; the D gene is possibly TRBD2 (5 bases). CDR1 is MGHRA, CDR2 YSYEKL, per germline. The CDR3 consists of 14 residues. V dropped 5 bases and J dropped 5 bases, with 12 bases sitting between them. CDR3 amino acids: CASSSLSGTGELFF. The CDR3 nucleotides are TGCGCCAGCAGCTCCCTTTCGGGGACCGGGGAGCTGTTTTTT.

The J gene is TRBJ1-2, the V gene TRBV19, with a weak D call TRBD1 (6 bases). Germline V lookup: CDR1 LNHDA, CDR2 SQIVND (reference sequence). Trimming shortened V by 5 bases and J by 0 bases, and 16 bases separated the two germline ends. CDR3 length: 16 amino acids. As DNA, the CDR3 is TGTGCCAGTAGTCCCCGGGGGGGCAGTCCTAACTATGGCTACACCTTC. Residues: CASSPRGGSPNYGYTF.

The chain couples TRBV25-1 to TRBJ1-5, with D possibly being TRBD1 (5 bases). Germline loops: CDR1 MGHDK, CDR2 SYGVNS. Trimming cost V 2 bases and J 9 bases, with 11 bases left between them. The length of the CDR3 is 13 residues. DNA for the CDR3: TGTGCCAGCAGTGAAACAGGAGAGAGGCCCCAGCATTTT. This codes for CASSETGERPQHF. Full variable domain (outside the CDR3, taken from reference TRBV25-1 and TRBJ1-5): EADIYQTPRYLVIGTGKKITLECSQTMGHDKMYWYQQDPGMELHLIHYSYGVNSTEKGDLSSESTVSRIRTEHFPLTLESARPSHTSQYLCASSETGERPQHFGDGTRLSIL.

The J gene is TRBJ2-7, the V gene TRBV28; D not resolved. Germline V gives CDR1 MDHEN, CDR2 SYDVKM. The CDR3 has 12 residues. Trimming took off 5 bases at V and 3 bases at J, with 8 bases between the two ends. The CDR3 DNA reads as TGTGCCAGCAGTGTGCCCTACTACGAGCAGTACTTC. It codes for CASSVPYYEQYF. Together with reference TRBV28 and TRBJ2-7, the CDR3 gives the full variable domain: DVKVTQSSRYLVKRTGEKVFLECVQDMDHENMFWYRQDPGLGLRLIYFSYDVKMKEKGDIPEGYSVSREKKERFSLILESASTNQTSMYLCASSVPYYEQYFGPGTRLTVT.

The chain uses TRBV5-6 and TRBJ2-7, with a weak D call TRBD2 (6 bases). The CDR3 runs 14 residues. Germline values: CDR1 SGHDT, CDR2 YYEEEE. The germline V and J ends were trimmed by 2 bases and 3 bases, with 12 bases remaining between them. The CDR3 reads CASSLFLANYEQYF. In DNA form, the CDR3 reads TGTGCCAGCAGCTTATTCCTAGCGAACTACGAGCAGTACTTC.

The chain is built from TRBV7-2 and TRBJ2-1; D gene uncertain. V was shortened by 1 base and J by 8 bases, with 9 bases between the two germline ends. CDR1 is SGHTA, CDR2 FQGNSA, per germline. The length of the CDR3 is 13 residues. CDR3 in DNA: TGTGCCAGCAGCTTAGTAGTTAACTATGAGCAGTTCTTC. Its protein product is CASSLVVNYEQFF.

Only a few counts were recorded for this clone. J is TRBJ2-2 and V is TRBV25-1; tentatively, D is TRBD1 (6 bases). This CDR3 has 13 amino acids. CDR1 MGHDK and CDR2 SYGVNS come from the germline V gene. V lost 8 bases and J lost 4, with 11 bases in between. The CDR3 protein is CASSPDSTGELFF. For the CDR3, the DNA is TGTGCCAGCTCCCCGGACAGCACCGGGGAGCTGTTTTTT.

The gene calls are TRBV4-1 and TRBJ2-7; D is perhaps TRBD1 (5 bases). Germline-derived CDR1 and CDR2 are MGHRA and YSYEKL. V lost 2 bases, J lost 3 bases, and 11 bases lay in between. The CDR3 has 14 residues. The CDR3 DNA follows: TGCGCCAGCAGCCAAACTACAGGTGACTACGAGCAGTACTTC. This sequence encodes CASSQTTGDYEQYF.

The chain recombines TRBV6-5 with TRBJ2-3; 9 bases fit TRBD2. There are 16 residues in the CDR3. The J segment lost 5 bases and the V segment lost 0 bases, leaving 6 bases of the junction unmatched. Per germline, CDR1 MNHEY and CDR2 SVGAGI. The CDR3 DNA follows: TGTGCCAGCAGTTACTCGGGCGGGGGGGTCGGAGATACGCAGTATTTT. Its translation: CASSYSGGGVGDTQYF.

The CDR3 here is CASSLQVGQGKEGYTF. The CDR3 DNA sequence: TGTGCCAGCAGCCTCCAAGTGGGACAGGGAAAAGAGGGCTACACCTTC. The chain has TRBV4-2 and TRBJ1-2; the match to TRBD1 covers 9 bases. This CDR3 region has 16 residues. Germline V gene sequence: CDR1 LGHNA, CDR2 YNFKEQ. V lost 4 bases to trimming and J lost 8 bases; unmatched junction nucleotides: 14.

The chain links TRBV29-1 to TRBJ2-1, with TRBD2 identical over 8 bases. This CDR3 has 12 residues. Germline V gives CDR1 SQVTM, CDR2 ANQGSEA. The junction had 6 bases not matched to a gene; V was cut back by 7 bases and J by 7 bases. The CDR3 loop is CSATGLVNEQFF. CDR3 DNA: TGCAGCGCTACGGGACTAGTAAATGAGCAGTTCTTC.

In DNA form, the CDR3 reads TGTGCCAGCAGCCAAGTAACCAGGGGTGATCAGCCCCAGCATTTT. This sequence encodes CASSQVTRGDQPQHF. The chain carries TRBV4-2 and TRBJ1-5, with D perhaps TRBD1 (6 bases). Trimming took off 1 base at V and 5 bases at J, with 12 bases between the two ends. This CDR3 comprises 15 residues. CDR1 is LGHNA, CDR2 YNFKEQ, per germline.

This clone was seen once. This chain joins TRBV19 and TRBJ2-3; TRBD1 is a possible D gene (6 bases). CDR3 length: 16 residues. Germline CDR1 and CDR2: LNHDA and SQIVND (reference sequence). V was cut by 9 bases and J by 0 bases, with 19 bases left in between. The chain's CDR3 is CASRNRDKSSTDTQYF. CDR3 coding DNA: TGTGCCAGCAGAAACCGGGACAAAAGCAGCACAGATACGCAGTATTTT.

V is TRBV11-2 and J is TRBJ2-3; TRBD2 might be the D (5 bases). V gave up 6 bases and J gave up 2 bases, with 12 bases separating them. The CDR3 is 14 residues long. Germline V gives CDR1 SGHAT, CDR2 FQNNGV. The CDR3 sequence: CASRPGINTDTQYF. The CDR3 bases are TGTGCCAGCAGGCCCGGGATTAACACAGATACGCAGTATTTT.

The chain joins TRBV12-5 to TRBJ1-1, with 7 bases that match TRBD1. The CDR3 sequence is 14 residues long. The germline V gene encodes CDR1 LGHNT and CDR2 FRNRAP. J was trimmed by 1 base and V by 7 bases; bases with no gene match: 6. CDR3 sequence reads: CASAPGQPNTEAFF. CDR3 coding DNA: TGTGCTAGTGCCCCGGGACAGCCGAACACTGAAGCTTTCTTT.

The V call is TRBV11-2, the J call TRBJ2-5; weak D call: TRBD1 (5 bases). Germline CDR1 SGHAT, CDR2 FQNNGV. The V end was cut by 3 bases, the J end by 7 bases, with 6 bases between. The CDR3 is made up of 11 amino acids. The chain's CDR3 is CASSFRGTQYF. The CDR3 DNA is TGTGCCAGCAGCTTTAGGGGGACCCAGTACTTC.

This chain joins TRBV7-9 and TRBJ2-7, with TRBD2 identical over 7 bases. Trimming took 1 base from V and 3 from J; bases not matched to a gene: 6. This CDR3 is 15 amino acids long. CDR1 is SEHNR, CDR2 FQNEAQ, per germline (reference sequence). The CDR3, as DNA: TGTGCCAGCAGCTTAGGGGCTAGCGGATTCTACGAGCAGTACTTC. This sequence encodes CASSLGASGFYEQYF.

The J gene is TRBJ2-7, the V gene TRBV18; tentative D call: TRBD2 (6 bases). Trimming stripped 4 bases from V and 6 bases from J, with 19 bases between. The CDR3 sequence is 15 residues long. Germline assignment: CDR1 KGHSH and CDR2 LQKENI. Written as DNA, the CDR3 is TGTGCCAGCTCACGTTCACGGGACTCCCCCGCCGAGCAGTACTTC. Its translation: CASSRSRDSPAEQYF.